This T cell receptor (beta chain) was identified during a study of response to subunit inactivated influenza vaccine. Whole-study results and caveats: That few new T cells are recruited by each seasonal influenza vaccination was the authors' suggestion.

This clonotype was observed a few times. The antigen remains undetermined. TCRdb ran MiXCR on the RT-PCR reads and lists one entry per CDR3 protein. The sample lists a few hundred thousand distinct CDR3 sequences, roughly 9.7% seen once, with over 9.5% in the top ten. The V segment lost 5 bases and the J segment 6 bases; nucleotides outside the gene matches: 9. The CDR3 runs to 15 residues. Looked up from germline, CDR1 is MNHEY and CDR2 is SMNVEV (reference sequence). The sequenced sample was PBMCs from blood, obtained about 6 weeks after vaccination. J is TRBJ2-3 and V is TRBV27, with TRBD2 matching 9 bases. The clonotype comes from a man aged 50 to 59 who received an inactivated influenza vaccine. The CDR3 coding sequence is TGTGCCAGCAGTGATAAGCGGGGGGCCGTCGATACGCAGTATTTT. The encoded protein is CASSDKRGAVDTQYF.